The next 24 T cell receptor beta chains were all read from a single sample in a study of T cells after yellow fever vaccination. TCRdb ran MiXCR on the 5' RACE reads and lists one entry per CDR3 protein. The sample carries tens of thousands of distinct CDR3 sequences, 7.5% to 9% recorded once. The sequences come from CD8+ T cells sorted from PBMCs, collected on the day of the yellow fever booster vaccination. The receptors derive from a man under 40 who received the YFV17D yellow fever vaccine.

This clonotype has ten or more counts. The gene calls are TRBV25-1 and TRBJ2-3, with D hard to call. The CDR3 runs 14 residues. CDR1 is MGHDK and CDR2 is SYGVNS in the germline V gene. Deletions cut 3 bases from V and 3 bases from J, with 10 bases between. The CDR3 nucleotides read TGTGCCAGCAGTGACCTAAGGCTTACAGATACGCAGTATTTT. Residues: CASSDLRLTDTQYF.

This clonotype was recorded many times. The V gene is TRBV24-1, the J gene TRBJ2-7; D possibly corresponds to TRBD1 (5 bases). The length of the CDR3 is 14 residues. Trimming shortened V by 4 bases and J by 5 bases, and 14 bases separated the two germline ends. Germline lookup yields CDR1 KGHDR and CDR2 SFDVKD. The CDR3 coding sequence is TGTGCCACCAGTGACCCCTACAGGTTCCACGAGCAGTACTTC. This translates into CATSDPYRFHEQYF.

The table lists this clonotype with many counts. CDR3 DNA: TGTGCCAGCAGCCCCGAGGAGGGATATCAGCCCCAGCATTTT. Protein product: CASSPEEGYQPQHF. The chain employs TRBV5-5 and TRBJ1-5; no clear D. V was pared by 4 bases and J by 5 bases, with 13 bases between. In germline, CDR1 is SGHKS, CDR2 YYEKEE (reference sequence). CDR3 length: 14 residues.

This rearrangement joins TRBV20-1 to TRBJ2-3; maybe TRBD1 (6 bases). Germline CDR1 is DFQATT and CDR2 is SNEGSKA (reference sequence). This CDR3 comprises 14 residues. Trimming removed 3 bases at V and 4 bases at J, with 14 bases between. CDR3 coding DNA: TGCAGTGCTAGTACAGGGATTTTTGCAGATACGCAGTATTTT. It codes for CSASTGIFADTQYF.

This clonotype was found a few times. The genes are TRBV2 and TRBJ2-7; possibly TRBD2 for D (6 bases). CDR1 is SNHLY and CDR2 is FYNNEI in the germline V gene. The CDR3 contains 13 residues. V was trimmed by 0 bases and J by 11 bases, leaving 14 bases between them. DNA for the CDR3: TGTGCCAGCAGTGAAGCTAGTCAGAAGCGGGAGTACTTC. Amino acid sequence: CASSEASQKREYF.

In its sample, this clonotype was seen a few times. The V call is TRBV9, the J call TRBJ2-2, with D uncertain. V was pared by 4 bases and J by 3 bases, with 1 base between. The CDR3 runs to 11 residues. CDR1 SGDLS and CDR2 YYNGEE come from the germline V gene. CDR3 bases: TGTGCCAGCAGCTACACCGGGGAGCTGTTTTTT. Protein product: CASSYTGELFF.

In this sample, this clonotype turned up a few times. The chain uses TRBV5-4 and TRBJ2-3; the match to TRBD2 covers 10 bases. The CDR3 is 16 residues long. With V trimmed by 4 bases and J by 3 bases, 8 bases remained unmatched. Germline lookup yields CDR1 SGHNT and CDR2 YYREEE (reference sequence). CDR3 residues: CASSVPGLAQTDTQYF. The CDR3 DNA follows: TGTGCCAGCAGCGTCCCGGGACTAGCGCAAACAGATACGCAGTATTTT. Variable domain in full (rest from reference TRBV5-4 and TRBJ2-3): ETGVTQSPTHLIKTRGQQVTLRCSSQSGHNTVSWYQQALGQGPQFIFQYYREEENGRGNFPPRFSGLQFPNYSSELNVNALELDDSALYLCASSVPGLAQTDTQYFGPGTRLTVL.

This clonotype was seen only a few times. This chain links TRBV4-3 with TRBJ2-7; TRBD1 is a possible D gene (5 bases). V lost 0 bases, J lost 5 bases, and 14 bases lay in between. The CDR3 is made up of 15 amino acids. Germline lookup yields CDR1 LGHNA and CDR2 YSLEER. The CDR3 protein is CASSQDMDSRDEQYF. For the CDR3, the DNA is TGCGCCAGCAGCCAAGATATGGATAGCAGGGACGAGCAGTACTTC.

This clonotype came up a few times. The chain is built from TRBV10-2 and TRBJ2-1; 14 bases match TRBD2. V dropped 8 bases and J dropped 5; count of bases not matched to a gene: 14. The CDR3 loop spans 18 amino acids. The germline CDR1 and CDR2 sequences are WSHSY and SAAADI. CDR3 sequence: CASEGTGTSGSGNNEQFF. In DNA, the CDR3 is TGCGCCAGCGAGGGCACCGGGACTAGCGGGAGTGGCAACAATGAGCAGTTCTTC.

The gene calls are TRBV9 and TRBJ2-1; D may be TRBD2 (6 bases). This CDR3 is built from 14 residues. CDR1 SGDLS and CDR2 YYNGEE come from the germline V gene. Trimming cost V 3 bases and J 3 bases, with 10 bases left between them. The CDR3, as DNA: TGTGCCAGCAGCGACGTTAGCGGCTACAATGAGCAGTTCTTC. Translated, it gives CASSDVSGYNEQFF. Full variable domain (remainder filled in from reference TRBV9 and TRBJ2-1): DSGVTQTPKHLITATGQRVTLRCSPRSGDLSVYWYQQSLDQGLQFLIQYYNGEERAKGNILERFSAQQFPDLHSELNLSSLELGDSALYFCASSDVSGYNEQFFGPGTRLTVL.

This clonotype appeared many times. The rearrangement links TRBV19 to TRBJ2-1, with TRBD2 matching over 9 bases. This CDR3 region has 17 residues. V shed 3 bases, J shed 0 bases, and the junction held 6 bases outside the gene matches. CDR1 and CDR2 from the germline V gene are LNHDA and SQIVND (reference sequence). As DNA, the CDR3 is TGTGCCAGTAGTATCTTGAGCGGGAGGCACTCCTACAATGAGCAGTTCTTC. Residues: CASSILSGRHSYNEQFF.

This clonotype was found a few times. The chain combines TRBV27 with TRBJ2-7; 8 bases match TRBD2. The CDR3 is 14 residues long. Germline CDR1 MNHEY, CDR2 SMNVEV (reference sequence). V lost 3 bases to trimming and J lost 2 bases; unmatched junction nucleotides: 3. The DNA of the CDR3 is TGTGCCAGCAGTTTGACGGGAGGGCCCTACGAGCAGTACTTC. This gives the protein CASSLTGGPYEQYF.

CDR3 sequence reads: CASSQGLAGAGNEQYF. In DNA, the CDR3 is TGCGCCAGCAGCCAAGGACTAGCGGGAGCGGGGAACGAGCAGTACTTC. The V gene is TRBV4-3, the J gene TRBJ2-7; 12 bases align to TRBD2. Germline V gives CDR1 LGHNA, CDR2 YSLEER. The CDR3 totals 16 residues. The V segment lost 1 base and the J segment 5 bases; nucleotides outside the gene matches: 6.

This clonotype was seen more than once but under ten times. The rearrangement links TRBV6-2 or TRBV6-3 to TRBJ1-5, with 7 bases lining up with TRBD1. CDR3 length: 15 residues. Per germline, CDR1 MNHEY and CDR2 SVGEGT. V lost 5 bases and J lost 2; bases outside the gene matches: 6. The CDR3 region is CASSPGTVGNQPQHF. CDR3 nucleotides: TGTGCCAGCAGTCCTGGGACAGTCGGCAATCAGCCCCAGCATTTT.

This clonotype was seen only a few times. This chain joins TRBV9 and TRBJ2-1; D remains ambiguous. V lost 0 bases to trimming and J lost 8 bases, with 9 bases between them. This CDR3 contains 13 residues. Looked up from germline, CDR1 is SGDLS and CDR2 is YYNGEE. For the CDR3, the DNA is TGTGCCAGCAGCGTAGCCATGCAGTATGAGCAGTTCTTC. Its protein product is CASSVAMQYEQFF.

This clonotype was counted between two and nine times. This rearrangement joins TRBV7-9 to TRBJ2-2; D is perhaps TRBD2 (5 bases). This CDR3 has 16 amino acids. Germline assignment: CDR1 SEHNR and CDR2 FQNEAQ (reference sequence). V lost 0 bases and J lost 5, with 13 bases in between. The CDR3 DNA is TGTGCCAGCAGCTTAGCGAGCGGAGTACAGACCGGGGAGCTGTTTTTT. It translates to CASSLASGVQTGELFF.

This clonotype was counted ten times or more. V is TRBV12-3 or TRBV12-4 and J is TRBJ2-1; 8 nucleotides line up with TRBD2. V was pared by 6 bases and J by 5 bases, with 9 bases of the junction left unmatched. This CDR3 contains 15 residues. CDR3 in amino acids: CASRPSGSLHNEQFF. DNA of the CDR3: TGTGCCAGCAGACCCAGCGGGAGTCTACACAATGAGCAGTTCTTC.

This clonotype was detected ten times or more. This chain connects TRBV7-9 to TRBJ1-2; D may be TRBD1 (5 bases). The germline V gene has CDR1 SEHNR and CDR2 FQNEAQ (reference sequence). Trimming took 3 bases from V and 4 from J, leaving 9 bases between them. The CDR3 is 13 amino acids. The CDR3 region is CASSLGDSYGYTF. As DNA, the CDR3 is TGTGCCAGCAGCTTGGGAGACAGCTATGGCTACACCTTC.

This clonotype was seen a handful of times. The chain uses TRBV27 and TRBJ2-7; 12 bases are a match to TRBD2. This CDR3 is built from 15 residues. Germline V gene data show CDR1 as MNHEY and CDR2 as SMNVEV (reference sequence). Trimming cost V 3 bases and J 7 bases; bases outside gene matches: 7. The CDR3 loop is CASSLYGLAGGEQYF. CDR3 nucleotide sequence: TGTGCCAGCAGTTTGTACGGTCTAGCGGGAGGGGAGCAGTACTTC.

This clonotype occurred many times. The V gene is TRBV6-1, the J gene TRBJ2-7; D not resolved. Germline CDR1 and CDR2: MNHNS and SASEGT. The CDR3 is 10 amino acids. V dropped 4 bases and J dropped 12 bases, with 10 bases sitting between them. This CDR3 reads CASSASTRYF. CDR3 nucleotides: TGTGCCAGCAGTGCTTCGACGCGGTACTTC.

CDR3 coding DNA: TGTGCCAGCAGCAATACAGGGGGCCCAGATGAACACACTGAAGCTTTCTTT. Translation gives CASSNTGGPDEHTEAFF. The V gene is TRBV7-9, the J gene TRBJ1-1, with 9 bases lining up with TRBD1. From germline, CDR1 is SEHNR and CDR2 FQNEAQ (reference sequence). V lost 5 bases to trimming and J lost 3 bases; unmatched junction nucleotides: 13. The CDR3 totals 17 residues.

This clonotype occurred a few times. The DNA of the CDR3 is TGTGCCAGCAGCCCGGGACTAGCGGGAGAAGAGACCCAGTACTTC. Translating it yields CASSPGLAGEETQYF. V gene TRBV13 combines with J gene TRBJ2-5; the match to TRBD2 covers 14 bases. Per the germline V gene, CDR1 is PRHDT and CDR2 is FYEKMQ (reference sequence). Trimming removed 5 bases from V and 3 bases from J; junction bases left unmatched: 2. The CDR3 has 15 amino acids.

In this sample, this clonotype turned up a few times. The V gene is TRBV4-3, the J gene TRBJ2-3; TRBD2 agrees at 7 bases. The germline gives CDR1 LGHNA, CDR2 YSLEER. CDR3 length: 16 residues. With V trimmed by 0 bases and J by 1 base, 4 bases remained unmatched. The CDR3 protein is CASSQESSGGTDTQYF. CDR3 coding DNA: TGCGCCAGCAGCCAAGAATCCAGCGGGGGCACAGATACGCAGTATTTT.

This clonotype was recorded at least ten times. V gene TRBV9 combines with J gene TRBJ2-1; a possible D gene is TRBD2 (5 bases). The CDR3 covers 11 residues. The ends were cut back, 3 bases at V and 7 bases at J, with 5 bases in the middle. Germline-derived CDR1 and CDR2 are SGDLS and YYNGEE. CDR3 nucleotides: TGTGCCAGCAGCGGAGGGAATGAGCAGTTCTTC. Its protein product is CASSGGNEQFF.